This T cell receptor (beta chain) stems from a study of regulatory T cells in long-lasting Graves disease. Across the whole study: Graves' patients, newly diagnosed, had taken antithyroid drugs under 3 months.

The germline V gene has CDR1 MNHNS and CDR2 SASEGT. Trimming removed 5 bases from V and 7 bases from J, with 20 bases in between. The CDR3 runs to 15 residues. This clonotype showed up many times. In building TCR beta libraries, iRepertoire HTBI primers were used together with Arm-PCR of CDR3 regions. In the authors' workflow: Looking across samples, the authors found under 70 TRBV and 15 or so TRBJ segments. TCRdb re-derived calls from the multiplex PCR reads in MiXCR, one entry per CDR3 protein. TCRdb's processing, not the study's, gives the V and J calls here. The sample includes a few hundred thousand distinct CDR3 sequences, roughly a fifth seen only once; the top ten take 10% to 15%. Sample time point: newly diagnosed GD, antithyroid drugs for less than 3 months. From RNA extracted from PBMCs, the TCR library was made. Xi'an, China, was home to the endocrinology department that provided patients.

These sequences were also reported in another study, on T cells in Graves' hyperthyroidism and ophthalmopathy. That paper notes: Among clonotypes expanded in thyroid above 0.001, most were also found in blood.

The sample here was peripheral blood mononuclear cells (PBMCs), taken at new diagnosis, from a patient treated with antithyroid drugs. This receptor was identified in a woman aged 25-40 years with Graves disease. The J gene is TRBJ2-5, the V gene TRBV6-1; possibly TRBD1 or TRBD2 for D (5 bases each). CDR3 protein: CASSNLAPPQGTQYF. The CDR3 nucleotides read TGTGCCAGCAGTAACCTAGCTCCCCCCCAGGGGACCCAGTACTTC.